A selection of T cell receptor beta chains follows, all from one sample in a study of cytomegalovirus exposure and HLA in healthy donors. Sequencing was performed with immunoSEQ multiplex PCR; in TCRdb, only in-frame clones are kept and a portion is missing. The top ten clones hold almost 7% of a sample with 120,000 to 150,000 clones, around three quarters of them seen once. The material sequenced was PBMCs. Receptors originate from a man in his forties or fifties in good health and CMV-seropositive. Both conserved end residues are part of each CDR3. A D gene is named only where the DNA matches it firmly. Rows give clone size only sometimes, using once, few, many, or a class for an expanded clone.

CDR3aa,CDR3nt,v_gene,abundance,d_gene,j_gene
CASSSRTSGGAKQFF,TGTGCCAGCAGCTCCCGGACTAGCGGGGGGGCGAAGCAGTTCTTC,TRBV5-1,.,TRBD2,TRBJ2-1
CATGGLAGRDTQYF,TGTGCCACCGGAGGGTTAGCGGGCCGAGATACGCAGTATTTT,TRBV19,.,TRBD2,TRBJ2-3
CASSLKYSGELFF,TGTGCCAGCAGCCTAAAATACTCCGGGGAGCTGTTTTTT,TRBV5-4,.,.,TRBJ2-2
CASSLSSREQFF,TGTGCCAGCAGCTTATCCTCGAGGGAGCAGTTCTTC,TRBV7-9,.,.,TRBJ2-1
CSAQDSPGKLFF,TGCAGCGCTCAGGACTCCCCCGGGAAACTGTTTTTT,TRBV29-1,.,.,TRBJ1-4
CASSLEGDYNEQFF,TGTGCCAGCAGCTTAGAGGGAGATTACAATGAGCAGTTCTTC,TRBV7-9,few,.,TRBJ2-1
CASSALAGGPDTQYF,TGTGCCAGCAGTGCACTAGCGGGAGGACCAGATACGCAGTATTTT,TRBV6-4,.,TRBD2,TRBJ2-3
CAISDDRGGNTIYF,TGTGCCATCAGTGATGACAGGGGTGGAAACACCATATATTTT,TRBV10-3,.,TRBD1,TRBJ1-3
CASSSTGTSPEQYF,TGCGCCAGCAGCAGTACCGGGACTAGTCCCGAGCAGTACTTC,TRBV5-1,.,TRBD2,TRBJ2-7
CASSLTGELFF,TGTGCCAGCAGCCTTACCGGGGAGCTGTTTTTT,TRBV7-9,.,.,TRBJ2-2
CASSPVPGSGNTIYF,TGTGCCAGCAGCCCAGTCCCAGGATCTGGAAACACCATATATTTT,TRBV7-2,few,.,TRBJ1-3
CASSVAASQEGEQFF,TGTGCCAGCAGCGTAGCGGCTAGCCAAGAAGGGGAGCAGTTCTTC,TRBV9,.,.,TRBJ2-1
CASSLGIGQRNTEAFF,TGCGCCAGCAGCTTGGGGATCGGACAGAGGAACACTGAAGCTTTCTTT,TRBV5-1,.,.,TRBJ1-1
CASSPTGTGHQPQHF,TGCGCCAGCAGCCCCACCGGGACAGGACATCAGCCCCAGCATTTT,TRBV4-1,once,TRBD1,TRBJ1-5
CASNFAGLSTDTQYF,TGTGCCAGCAATTTCGCGGGACTTTCCACAGATACGCAGTATTTT,TRBV9,.,.,TRBJ2-3